The sequence of this T cell receptor (beta chain) was determined in a study of blood T cell repertoires in COVID-19. Sequenced by immunoSEQ multiplex PCR; TCRdb stores in-frame clones only, minus some. The sample consists of about 360,000 clones, more than 75% of them appearing once. This CDR3 has 15 amino acids. V dropped 0 bases and J dropped 2 bases, with 10 bases sitting between them. The germline V gene encodes CDR1 MNHEY and CDR2 SVGAGI. The chain couples TRBV6-5 to TRBJ1-1; D is unresolved. The clonotype comes from a human donor with acute or convalescent COVID-19. The donor label of this sample is uncertain. The sample taken for sequencing was peripheral blood. CDR3 DNA: TGTGCCAGCAGTTACTCGCGGTTTCTTAACACTGAAGCTTTCTTT. Translation: CASSYSRFLNTEAFF.